This TCR beta chain was recovered during a study of T cell repertoires in cytomegalovirus infection. TCRdb reprocessed the reads with MiXCR, giving one entry per CDR3 protein. The sample holds 97,000 or so distinct CDR3 sequences, about 17% seen once. V shed 6 bases and J 7 bases; nucleotides not matched to a gene: 7. The CDR3 contains 14 residues. Germline lookup yields CDR1 ENHRY and CDR2 SYGVKD. The V gene is TRBV10-3, the J gene TRBJ2-2; 8 bases are a match to TRBD2. This clonotype originated in a human donor in good health (CMV status not recorded). Some clones in this sample may be carry-over from other donors' samples. The sequencing sample was made of PBMCs. CDR3: CAIRRTSPGGELFF. Written as DNA, the CDR3 is TGTGCCATCAGAAGGACTAGCCCTGGCGGGGAGCTGTTTTTT.